A selection of T cell receptor beta chains follows, all from one sample in a study of blood T cell repertoires in COVID-19. TCRdb keeps only in-frame clones here, not all; method: immunoSEQ multiplex PCR. This table holds 45,000 to 65,000 clones, 85% to 95% found once. Sequenced material: peripheral blood. The receptors here all came from an elderly woman with acute or convalescent COVID-19. CDR3s include the opening cysteine and the closing phenylalanine or tryptophan. D genes are given only for firm matches. Expanded clones get a size class; other rows say once, few or many, or leave the size out.

cdr3_length,clone_size,j_call,v_call,d_call,cdr3_nt,cdr3_aa
12,.,TRBJ1-2,TRBV2,.,TGTGCCAGCAGTGTCGAGTCGAAGGGCTACACCTTC,CASSVESKGYTF
16,.,TRBJ2-3,TRBV7-3,TRBD2,TGTGCCAGCAGCCTCCGGGTAGCGGGAGCGATAGATACGCAGTATTTT,CASSLRVAGAIDTQYF
14,.,TRBJ2-1,TRBV20-1,.,TGCAGTGCTAGTAGACAGGCGGGCTACAATGAGCAGTTCTTC,CSASRQAGYNEQFF
15,.,TRBJ2-3,TRBV27,.,TGTGCCAGCAGTCAGAGGACAGTAGGCACAGATACGCAGTATTTT,CASSQRTVGTDTQYF
14,.,TRBJ2-2,TRBV5-1,.,TGCGCCAGCAGCTTGATTCTCAACACCGGGGAGCTGTTTTTT,CASSLILNTGELFF
16,.,TRBJ1-6,TRBV9,.,TGTGCCAGCAGCGTAGATGGGAGCTCCTATAATTCACCCCTCCACTTT,CASSVDGSSYNSPLHF
15,.,TRBJ1-2,TRBV5-1,.,TGCGCCAGCAGCGGCGGGACGGCTGGAGTTGGTGGCTACACCTTC,CASSGGTAGVGGYTF
13,.,TRBJ2-1,TRBV29-1,TRBD2,TGCGGTGGTAGCGGGAGTTCCTACAATGAGCAGTTCTTC,CGGSGSSYNEQFF
14,once,TRBJ1-5,TRBV2,.,TGTGCCAGCAGTGATACAGATAACAATCAGCCCCAGCATTTT,CASSDTDNNQPQHF
14,.,TRBJ1-1,TRBV5-1,TRBD1,TGCGCCAGCAGCCCGGGACAGATGAACACTGAAGCTTTCTTT,CASSPGQMNTEAFF
14,.,TRBJ1-5,TRBV19,TRBD1,TGTGCCAGTAGTGGACAGGGGGGGATTCAGCCCCAGCATTTT,CASSGQGGIQPQHF
15,.,TRBJ1-2,TRBV7-8,.,TGTGCCAGCAGCTGGACGGGACTCGAACTGGGGGGCTACACCTTC,CASSWTGLELGGYTF
16,.,TRBJ2-1,TRBV10-3,TRBD2,TGTGCCATCATGAACGGTAGCGGGAGTCTGGGAAGTGAGCAGTTCTTC,CAIMNGSGSLGSEQFF